What follows are 19 T cell receptor beta chains derived from one specimen sequenced in a study of shared clonotypes between healthy human individuals. Some clones are missing from TCRdb's copy, which holds only in-frame ones; the method was immunoSEQ multiplex PCR. The sample has millions of clones; 95% are singletons. Material: naive CD4+ T cells sorted from blood. The subset was: CD45RA+ positively selected. Receptors originate from a young man in good health.

This sequence joins TRBV7-6 and TRBJ1-4, with 11 bases matching TRBD1. Germline V gene sequence: CDR1 SGHVS, CDR2 FNYEAQ. V was pared by 3 bases and J by 7 bases, with 1 base of the junction left unmatched. The CDR3 consists of 14 residues. CDR3 region: CASSFGQGAEKLFF. The CDR3, as DNA: TGTGCCAGCAGCTTCGGACAGGGGGCTGAAAAACTGTTTTTT.

The rearrangement uses TRBV19 and TRBJ1-1; D not resolved. Per the germline V gene, CDR1 is LNHDA and CDR2 is SQIVND (reference sequence). This CDR3 contains 15 residues. V was pared by 2 bases and J by 1 base, with 11 bases between. CDR3 sequence (DNA): TGTGCCAGTAGTATATGGCGGTCTGCGAACACTGAAGCTTTCTTT. Translation gives CASSIWRSANTEAFF.

This chain uses TRBV7-8 with TRBJ1-2; no firm D call. V gave up 3 bases and J gave up 4 bases, with 12 bases separating them. CDR3 length equals 14 residues. In germline, CDR1 is SGHVS, CDR2 FQNEAQ. CDR3 sequence: CASSFGTRGYGYTF. The CDR3 nucleotides read TGTGCCAGCAGCTTTGGTACTCGCGGCTATGGCTACACCTTC.

With respect to this clone: The sample has other DNA sequences that encode this CDR3 too. V and J are TRBV4-3 and TRBJ2-3; TRBD1 might be the D (5 bases). The CDR3 extends over 14 amino acids. Germline loops: CDR1 LGHNA, CDR2 YSLEER. V dropped 1 base and J dropped 2 bases, with 7 bases sitting between them. The CDR3 nucleotides are TGCGCCAGCAGCCAAGCAGGGAACACAGATACGCAGTATTTT. Its protein product is CASSQAGNTDTQYF.

The V and J genes are TRBV6-5 and TRBJ2-3; D ambiguous. The germline V gene encodes CDR1 MNHEY and CDR2 SVGAGI. Trimming left V 5 bases short and J 1 base short, with 13 bases between. This CDR3 contains 15 residues. The chain's CDR3 is CASSHQVGGTDTQYF. CDR3 nucleotides: TGTGCCAGCAGTCATCAGGTTGGGGGCACAGATACGCAGTATTTT.

The chain is built from TRBV5-1 and TRBJ2-1; 13 bases fit TRBD2. Unmatched junction bases numbered 12, after V lost 4 bases and J lost 5 bases. Germline V CDR1 and CDR2: SGHRS, YFSETQ. The CDR3 length is 18 residues. This chain's CDR3 is CASSPNPLTSGGNNEQFF. The DNA for the CDR3 is TGCGCCAGCAGCCCCAACCCCTTGACTAGCGGGGGGAACAATGAGCAGTTCTTC.

This clone occurred once. The chain joins TRBV6-1 to TRBJ2-7; no firm D call. V lost 2 bases and J lost 7, with 12 bases in between. This CDR3 has 13 residues. Germline CDR1 is MNHNS and CDR2 is SASEGT. CDR3 bases: TGTGCCAGCAGTGAAAAAGGCTCAACAGAGCAGTACTTC. The encoded protein is CASSEKGSTEQYF.

The V and J genes are TRBV2 and TRBJ1-1; D unresolved. Germline V gene sequence: CDR1 SNHLY, CDR2 FYNNEI. The CDR3 sequence is 12 residues long. Trimming took 6 bases from V and 6 from J, leaving 11 bases between them. Here the CDR3 DNA reads TGTGCCAGCAGGGGAGGGCTGGCTGAAGCTTTCTTT. This encodes CASRGGLAEAFF.

This clone was detected only once. The chain recombines TRBV11-2 with TRBJ2-3; D is unclear. The CDR3 spans 16 residues. The germline V gene has CDR1 SGHAT and CDR2 FQNNGV. V lost 3 bases to trimming and J lost 1 base, with 14 bases between them. The CDR3 here is CASSLLSIGGTDTQYF. DNA of the CDR3: TGTGCCAGCAGCTTGTTAAGCATTGGGGGCACAGATACGCAGTATTTT. The full variable domain, with the rest looked up from reference TRBV11-2 and TRBJ2-3, is EAGVAQSPRYKIIEKRQSVAFWCNPISGHATLYWYQQILGQGPKLLIQFQNNGVVDDSQLPKDRFSAERLKGVDSTLKIQPAKLEDSAVYLCASSLLSIGGTDTQYFGPGTRLTVL.

As regards this clone: The identical CDR3 is also encoded by other nucleotide sequences in the sample. The chain joins TRBV2 to TRBJ1-1; D is unclear. The CDR3 extends over 13 amino acids. The V gene's germline CDR1 is SNHLY and CDR2 FYNNEI. Between the trimmed V and J ends, which lost 6 bases and 0 bases, there was a span of 8 bases. CDR3 residues: CASSVTLNTEAFF. The CDR3 nucleotides read TGTGCCAGCAGCGTGACATTGAACACTGAAGCTTTCTTT.

V gene TRBV20-1 combines with J gene TRBJ2-1; D is uncertain. The V end was cut by 3 bases, the J end by 8 bases, with 5 bases between. The CDR3 has 10 residues. In germline, CDR1 is DFQATT, CDR2 SNEGSKA (reference sequence). The CDR3 protein is CSASVYEQFF. In nucleotides, the CDR3 is TGCAGTGCTAGTGTGTATGAGCAGTTCTTC.

Details on this clone: Other DNA sequences in the sample encode the same CDR3. The genes are TRBV28 and TRBJ1-2; TRBD1 is a possible D gene (5 bases). CDR1 is MDHEN and CDR2 is SYDVKM in the germline V gene. The CDR3 extends over 14 amino acids. Deletions cut 2 bases from V and 5 bases from J, with 12 bases between. This CDR3 reads CASSLSTGPYGYTF. CDR3 in DNA: TGTGCCAGCAGTTTAAGCACAGGACCATATGGCTACACCTTC.

V usage is TRBV4-1 and J usage is TRBJ2-1; no firm D call. This CDR3 spans 14 amino acids. Trimming took 1 base from V and 13 from J, leaving 17 bases between them. CDR1 is MGHRA, CDR2 YSYEKL, per germline. The CDR3 reads CASSQVQPPTLQFF. As DNA, the CDR3 is TGCGCCAGCAGCCAAGTACAACCTCCAACTCTCCAGTTCTTC.

This clone was picked up one time. The chain recombines TRBV6-1 with TRBJ2-5; a weak D match, TRBD1 (5 bases). There are 11 residues in the CDR3. Germline V gene sequence: CDR1 MNHNS, CDR2 SASEGT. V was pared by 3 bases and J by 12 bases, with 11 bases between. The CDR3 DNA sequence: TGTGCCAGCAGTGACATCGGACACGAGTACTTC. Its translation: CASSDIGHEYF.

The chain combines TRBV4-1 with TRBJ2-3; D gene uncertain. CDR3 size: 14 residues. Germline values: CDR1 MGHRA, CDR2 YSYEKL. Trimming cost V 1 base and J 2 bases, with 7 bases left between them. The CDR3 nucleotides are TGCGCCAGCAGCCAAGTCGGCCTCACAGATACGCAGTATTTT. This encodes CASSQVGLTDTQYF.

This chain connects TRBV27 to TRBJ1-2; weak D call: TRBD1 (6 bases). CDR1 is MNHEY and CDR2 is SMNVEV in the germline V gene (reference sequence). This CDR3 is 14 amino acids long. Trimming stripped 4 bases from V and 4 bases from J, with 13 bases between. The CDR3 region is CASSSGTKVYGYTF. CDR3 nucleotide sequence: TGTGCCAGCAGTTCTGGGACAAAAGTCTATGGCTACACCTTC.

The gene calls are TRBV6-5 and TRBJ2-1; no definite D call. V lost 2 bases to trimming and J lost 8 bases, with 7 bases between them. The CDR3 totals 12 residues. Germline values: CDR1 MNHEY, CDR2 SVGAGI. CDR3 coding DNA: TGTGCCAGCAGTTACATGGTGGATGAGCAGTTCTTC. Amino acid sequence: CASSYMVDEQFF.

V and J are TRBV27 and TRBJ1-6; the D is unclear. Germline V CDR1 and CDR2: MNHEY, SMNVEV (reference sequence). This CDR3 contains 15 residues. V gave up 0 bases and J gave up 10 bases, with 13 bases separating them. CDR3 sequence: CASSLSTTHESPLHF. The CDR3 nucleotides read TGTGCCAGCAGTTTATCGACAACCCACGAGTCACCCCTCCACTTT.

To note about this clone: The same CDR3 arises from other DNA sequences in this sample as well. V and J are TRBV6-5 and TRBJ2-7; D gene uncertain. Germline loops: CDR1 MNHEY, CDR2 SVGAGI. V was clipped by 8 bases and J by 0 bases, with 8 bases between them. The CDR3 length is 12 residues. Here the CDR3 reads CASSGSSYEQYF. CDR3 bases: TGTGCCAGCTCGGGCAGCTCCTACGAGCAGTACTTC.